A single sample gave rise to the 8 T cell receptor beta chains below, sequenced in a study of Graves' ophthalmopathy and Graves' hyperthyroidism. As the template, RNA transcripts were used to amplify TCR beta CDR3 regions. RT-PCR was first run with HTBI primers, then multiplex PCR in a second round. TCRdb processed the multiplex PCR reads anew with MiXCR; each CDR3 protein has one entry. The sample lists around 1.1 million distinct CDR3 sequences; about 40% were seen once. The specimen was peripheral blood or thyroid tissue (not recorded which). The receptors shown here come from an adult man with Graves' hyperthyroidism.

The chain recombines TRBV29-1 with TRBJ1-1; 8 nucleotides line up with TRBD1. This CDR3 region has 13 residues. V was pared by 4 bases and J by 11 bases, with 12 bases of the junction left unmatched. Germline V gene lookup returns CDR1 SQVTM and CDR2 ANQGSEA. In DNA, the CDR3 is TGCAGCGTTGCCCCTCGGGACAGGACTGTTGCTTTCTTT. Amino acids: CSVAPRDRTVAFF.

The chain is built from TRBV6-1 and TRBJ2-7; 11 positions match TRBD1. J was trimmed by 0 bases and V by 6 bases; bases with no gene match: 7. The CDR3 runs 16 residues. Looked up from germline, CDR1 is MNHNS and CDR2 is SASEGT. The CDR3 bases are TGTGCCAGCAGGAAGGGACAGGGGGTCCGCTCCTACGAGCAGTACTTC. Its protein is CASRKGQGVRSYEQYF.

This clonotype was seen at least ten times. The chain joins TRBV12-3 or TRBV12-4 to TRBJ1-1; D is unclear. V lost 1 base to trimming and J lost 8 bases, with 11 bases between them. This CDR3 comprises 13 residues. CDR3 in DNA: TGTGCCAGCAGTTTAGTCTGGGCTTCAGAAGCTTTCTTT. Its protein product is CASSLVWASEAFF.

This clonotype was recorded many times. The chain has TRBV14 and TRBJ1-1; D is perhaps TRBD1 (5 bases). The V end was cut by 6 bases, the J end by 3 bases, with 14 bases between. The germline CDR1 and CDR2 sequences are SGHDN and FVKESK. This CDR3 is built from 14 residues. CDR3 residues: CASRQLGGDTEAFF. In DNA, the CDR3 is TGTGCCAGCAGGCAGCTGGGGGGAGACACTGAAGCTTTCTTT.

This clonotype has a count of ten or more. The chain joins TRBV14 to TRBJ2-5; 7 bases match TRBD2. V shed 0 bases and J 2 bases; nucleotides not matched to a gene: 3. CDR1 is SGHDN, CDR2 FVKESK, per germline. The CDR3 runs to 15 residues. CDR3: CASSQDGAGQETQYF. The DNA of the CDR3 is TGTGCCAGCAGCCAAGACGGAGCGGGGCAAGAGACCCAGTACTTC.

Many counts were recorded for this clonotype. V gene TRBV19 combines with J gene TRBJ1-6; the match to TRBD1 covers 9 bases. J was trimmed by 10 bases and V by 5 bases; bases with no gene match: 12. Germline CDR1 and CDR2: LNHDA and SQIVND (reference sequence). The CDR3 runs 16 residues. CDR3 nucleotides: TGTGCCAGTAGTTCAGACGCCGGGACAGGGTGGTCACCCCTCCACTTT. It encodes CASSSDAGTGWSPLHF.

The chain uses TRBV2 and TRBJ2-7; the D call may be TRBD1 or TRBD2 (5 bases each). Germline V gene lookup returns CDR1 SNHLY and CDR2 FYNNEI. This CDR3 has 14 amino acids. Between the trimmed V and J ends, which lost 5 bases and 2 bases, there was a span of 13 bases. For the CDR3, the DNA is TGTGCCAGCAGTAACACCGGGACCACCTACGAGCAGTACTTC. Translated: CASSNTGTTYEQYF.

In its sample, this clonotype was seen many times. The J gene is TRBJ2-2, the V gene TRBV10-2, with TRBD1 as a possible D gene (6 bases). The germline V and J ends were trimmed by 9 bases and 5 bases, with 16 bases remaining between them. Germline V gene lookup returns CDR1 WSHSY and CDR2 SAAADI. The CDR3 consists of 14 residues. Here the CDR3 reads CASLRGWETGELFF. The CDR3 DNA reads TGCGCCAGTCTCAGGGGATGGGAAACCGGGGAGCTGTTTTTT.